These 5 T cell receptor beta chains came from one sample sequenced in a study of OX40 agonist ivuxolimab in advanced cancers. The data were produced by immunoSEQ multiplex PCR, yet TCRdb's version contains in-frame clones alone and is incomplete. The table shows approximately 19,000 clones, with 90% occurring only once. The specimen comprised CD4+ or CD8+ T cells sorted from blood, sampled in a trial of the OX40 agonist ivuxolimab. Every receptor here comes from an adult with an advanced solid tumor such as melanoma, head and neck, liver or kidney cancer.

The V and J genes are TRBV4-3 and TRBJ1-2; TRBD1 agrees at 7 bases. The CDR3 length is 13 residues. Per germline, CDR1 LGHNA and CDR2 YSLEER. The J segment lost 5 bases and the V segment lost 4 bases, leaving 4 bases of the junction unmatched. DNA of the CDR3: TGCGCCAGCAGCCCGGGACAGCGATATGGCTACACCTTC. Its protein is CASSPGQRYGYTF.

The CDR3: CASSTKGGEQYF. The CDR3 region has the DNA TGTGCCAGCAGCACCAAGGGTGGCGAGCAGTACTTC. The chain employs TRBV7-9 and TRBJ2-7; D unclear. The CDR3 loop spans 12 amino acids. Germline V CDR1 and CDR2: SEHNR, FQNEAQ (reference sequence). V was clipped by 5 bases and J by 6 bases, with 11 bases between them.

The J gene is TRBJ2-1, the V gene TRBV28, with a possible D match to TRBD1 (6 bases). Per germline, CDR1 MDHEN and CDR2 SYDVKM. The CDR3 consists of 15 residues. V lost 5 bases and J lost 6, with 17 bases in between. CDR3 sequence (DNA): TGTGCCAGCAGTCGTCCGGGACAAGGCACCAATGAGCAGTTCTTC. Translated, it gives CASSRPGQGTNEQFF.

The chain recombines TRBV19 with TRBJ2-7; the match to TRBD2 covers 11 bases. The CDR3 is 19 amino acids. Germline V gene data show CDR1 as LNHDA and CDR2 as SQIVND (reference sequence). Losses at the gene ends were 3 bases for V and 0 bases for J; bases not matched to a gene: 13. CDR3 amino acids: CASSMVVLAGEKSSYEQYF. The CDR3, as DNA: TGTGCCAGTAGTATGGTAGTACTAGCGGGAGAAAAGAGCTCCTACGAGCAGTACTTC.

This CDR3 reads CASSPRTSGSSYEQYF. DNA of the CDR3: TGCGCCAGCAGCCCGAGGACTAGCGGGAGCTCCTACGAGCAGTACTTC. The chain joins TRBV4-3 to TRBJ2-7; 13 bases match TRBD2. Germline loops: CDR1 LGHNA, CDR2 YSLEER. The CDR3 sequence is 16 residues long. The V gene end was trimmed by 4 bases and the J gene end by 0 bases; junction bases not matched to a gene: 3.